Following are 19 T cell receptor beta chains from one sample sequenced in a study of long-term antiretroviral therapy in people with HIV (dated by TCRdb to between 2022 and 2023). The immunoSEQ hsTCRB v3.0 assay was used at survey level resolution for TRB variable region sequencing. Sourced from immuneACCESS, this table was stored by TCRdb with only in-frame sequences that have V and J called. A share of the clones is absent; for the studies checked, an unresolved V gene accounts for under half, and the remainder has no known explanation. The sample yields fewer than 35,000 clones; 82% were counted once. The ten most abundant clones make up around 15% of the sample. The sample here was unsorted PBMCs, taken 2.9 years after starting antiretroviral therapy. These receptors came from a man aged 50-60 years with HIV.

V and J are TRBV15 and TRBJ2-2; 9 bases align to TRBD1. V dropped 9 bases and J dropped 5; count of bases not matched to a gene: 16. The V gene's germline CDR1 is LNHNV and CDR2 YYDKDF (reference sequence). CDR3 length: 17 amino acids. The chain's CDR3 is CATATSGGQGWTGELFF. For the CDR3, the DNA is TGTGCCACAGCAACTTCCGGGGGACAGGGTTGGACCGGGGAGCTGTTTTTT.

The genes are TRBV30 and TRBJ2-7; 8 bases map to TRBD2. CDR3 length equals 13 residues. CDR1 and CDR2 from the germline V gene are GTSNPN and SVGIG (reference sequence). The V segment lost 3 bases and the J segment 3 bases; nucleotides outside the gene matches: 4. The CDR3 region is CAWSPAGGYEQYF. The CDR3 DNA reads TGTGCCTGGAGCCCGGCGGGGGGCTACGAGCAGTACTTC.

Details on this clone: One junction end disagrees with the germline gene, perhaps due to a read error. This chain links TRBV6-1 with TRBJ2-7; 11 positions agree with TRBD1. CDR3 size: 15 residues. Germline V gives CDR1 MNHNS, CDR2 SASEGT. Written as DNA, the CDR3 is TGTGCCATCAGTGAGGGACAGGGGGTCTCCTACGAGCAGTACTTC. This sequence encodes CAISEGQGVSYEQYF.

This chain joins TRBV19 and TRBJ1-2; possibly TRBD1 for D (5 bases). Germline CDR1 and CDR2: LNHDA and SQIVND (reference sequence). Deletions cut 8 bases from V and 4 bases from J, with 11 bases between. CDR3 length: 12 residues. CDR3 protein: CASSETAYGYTF. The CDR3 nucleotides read TGTGCCAGTTCCGAGACAGCCTATGGCTACACCTTC.

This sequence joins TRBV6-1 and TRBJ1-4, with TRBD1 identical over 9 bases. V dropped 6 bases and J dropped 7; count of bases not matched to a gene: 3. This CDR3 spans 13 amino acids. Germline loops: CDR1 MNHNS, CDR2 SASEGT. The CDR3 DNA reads TGTGCCAGCAGGACAGGGGGAAGTGAAAAACTGTTTTTT. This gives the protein CASRTGGSEKLFF.

CDR3 protein: CASSLSGTGNTGELFF. DNA of the CDR3: TGTGCCAGCAGCCTATCTGGGACAGGCAACACCGGGGAGCTGTTTTTT. J is TRBJ2-2 and V is TRBV7-2; 8 positions match TRBD1. Germline CDR1 is SGHTA and CDR2 is FQGNSA. Trimming removed 5 bases from V and 2 bases from J; junction bases left unmatched: 7. The CDR3 loop spans 16 amino acids.

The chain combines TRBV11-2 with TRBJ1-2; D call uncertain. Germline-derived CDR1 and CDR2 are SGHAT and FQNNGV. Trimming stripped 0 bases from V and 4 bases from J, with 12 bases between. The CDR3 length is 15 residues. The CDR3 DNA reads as TGTGCCAGCAGCTTAGACCCCGGGAGGGCCTATGGCTACACCTTC. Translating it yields CASSLDPGRAYGYTF.

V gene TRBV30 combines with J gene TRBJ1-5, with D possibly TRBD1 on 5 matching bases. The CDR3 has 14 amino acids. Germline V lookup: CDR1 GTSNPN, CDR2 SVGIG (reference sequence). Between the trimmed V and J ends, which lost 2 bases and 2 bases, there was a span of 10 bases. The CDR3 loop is CAWSPGPGNQPQHF. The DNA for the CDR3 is TGTGCCTGGAGTCCAGGGCCCGGCAATCAGCCCCAGCATTTT.

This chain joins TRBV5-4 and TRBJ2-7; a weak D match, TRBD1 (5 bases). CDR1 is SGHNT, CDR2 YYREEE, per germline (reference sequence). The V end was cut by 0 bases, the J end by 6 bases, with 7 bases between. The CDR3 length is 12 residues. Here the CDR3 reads CASSLVGAEQYF. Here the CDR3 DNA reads TGTGCCAGCAGCTTGGTTGGGGCCGAGCAGTACTTC. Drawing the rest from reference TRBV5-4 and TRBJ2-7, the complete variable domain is ETGVTQSPTHLIKTRGQQVTLRCSSQSGHNTVSWYQQALGQGPQFIFQYYREEENGRGNFPPRFSGLQFPNYSSELNVNALELDDSALYLCASSLVGAEQYFGPGTRLTVT.

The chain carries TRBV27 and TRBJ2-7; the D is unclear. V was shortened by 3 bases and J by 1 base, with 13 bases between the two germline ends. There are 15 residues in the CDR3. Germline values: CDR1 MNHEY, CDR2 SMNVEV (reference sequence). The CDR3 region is CASSLKGFSSYEQYF. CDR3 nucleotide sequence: TGTGCCAGCAGTTTGAAGGGCTTCTCGTCCTACGAGCAGTACTTC.

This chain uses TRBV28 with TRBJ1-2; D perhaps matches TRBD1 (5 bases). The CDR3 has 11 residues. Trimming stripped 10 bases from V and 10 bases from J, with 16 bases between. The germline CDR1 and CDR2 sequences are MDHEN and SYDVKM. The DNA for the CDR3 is TGTGCCACCCTCTTTGGGGCAAACTACACCTTC. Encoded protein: CATLFGANYTF.

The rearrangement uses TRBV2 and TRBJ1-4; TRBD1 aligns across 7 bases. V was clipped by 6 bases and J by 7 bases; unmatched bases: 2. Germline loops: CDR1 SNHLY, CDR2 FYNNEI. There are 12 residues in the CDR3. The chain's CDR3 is CASRGGTEKLFF. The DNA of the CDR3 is TGTGCCAGCAGAGGGGGCACTGAAAAACTGTTTTTT.

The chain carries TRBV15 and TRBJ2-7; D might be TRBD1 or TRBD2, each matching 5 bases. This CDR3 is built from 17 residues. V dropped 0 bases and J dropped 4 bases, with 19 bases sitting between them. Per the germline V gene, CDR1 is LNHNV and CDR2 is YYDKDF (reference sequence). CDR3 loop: CATSRDGLEGRGYEQYF. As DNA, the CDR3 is TGTGCCACCAGCAGAGATGGTCTCGAGGGGCGCGGGTACGAGCAGTACTTC.

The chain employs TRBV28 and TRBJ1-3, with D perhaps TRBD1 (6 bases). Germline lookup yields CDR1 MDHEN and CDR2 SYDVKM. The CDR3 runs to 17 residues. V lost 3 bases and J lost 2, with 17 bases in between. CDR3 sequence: CASSFPKGGQPGNTIYF. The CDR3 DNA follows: TGTGCCAGCAGTTTCCCCAAGGGGGGGCAACCTGGAAACACCATATATTTT.

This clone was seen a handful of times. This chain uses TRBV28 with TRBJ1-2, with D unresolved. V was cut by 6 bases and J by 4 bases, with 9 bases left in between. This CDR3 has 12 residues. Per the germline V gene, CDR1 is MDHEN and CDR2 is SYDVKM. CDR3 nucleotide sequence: TGTGCCAGCAGGTCCGTGACCTATGGCTACACCTTC. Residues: CASRSVTYGYTF.

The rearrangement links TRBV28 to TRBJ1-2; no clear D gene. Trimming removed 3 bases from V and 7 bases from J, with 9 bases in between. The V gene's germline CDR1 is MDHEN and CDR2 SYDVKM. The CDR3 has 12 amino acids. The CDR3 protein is CASSLSSSGYTF. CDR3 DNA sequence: TGTGCCAGCAGTTTGTCAAGCTCTGGCTACACCTTC.

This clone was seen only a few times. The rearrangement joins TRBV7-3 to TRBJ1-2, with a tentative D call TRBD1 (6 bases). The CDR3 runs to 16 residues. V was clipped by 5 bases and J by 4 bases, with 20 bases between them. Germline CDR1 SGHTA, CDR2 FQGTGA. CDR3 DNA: TGTGCCAGCAGCCCATCTAAGGGGGGTTTCTCCTATGGCTACACCTTC. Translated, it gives CASSPSKGGFSYGYTF.

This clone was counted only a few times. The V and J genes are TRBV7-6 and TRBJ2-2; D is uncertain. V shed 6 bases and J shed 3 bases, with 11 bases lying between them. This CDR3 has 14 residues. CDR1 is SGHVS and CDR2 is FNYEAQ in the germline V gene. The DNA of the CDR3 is TGTGCCAGCAGTCGGACGTCCTACACCGGGGAGCTGTTTTTT. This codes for CASSRTSYTGELFF. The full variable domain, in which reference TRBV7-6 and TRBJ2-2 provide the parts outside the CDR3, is GAGVSQSPRYKVTKRGQDVALRCDPISGHVSLYWYRQALGQGPEFLTYFNYEAQQDKSGLPNDRFSAERPEGSISTLTIQRTEQRDSAMYRCASSRTSYTGELFFGEGSRLTVL.

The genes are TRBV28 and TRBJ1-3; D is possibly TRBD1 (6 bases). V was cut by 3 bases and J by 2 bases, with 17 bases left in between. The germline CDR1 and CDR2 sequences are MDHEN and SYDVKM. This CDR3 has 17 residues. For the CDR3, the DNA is TGTGCCAGCAGTTTGGGACCTGGGGGGCCCACTGGAAACACCATATATTTT. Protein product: CASSLGPGGPTGNTIYF.